This entry concerns a single TCR beta chain. It has no known antigen specificity. Per-base quality was not reported, and no clone a single base away is much larger than it. Read against the paper, the sample's time point label means: baseline before first vaccination. The vaccinee samples were drawn from two UK trials, COV001 and COV002, one of which was a single-blind randomized controlled phase 2/3 trial testing AZD1222 (ChAdOx1 nCoV-19) in healthy adults. For TCRbeta chain sequencing, PBMC samples were collected from trial participants at day 0 and at day 28 after the second dose. The CDR3 regions of human TCRbeta chains were subjected to immunosequencing. As for the authors' bioinformatics: TCRs in the repertoires were compared against a reference library of SARS-CoV-2-specific TCRs that had been generated with the MIRA antigen-specificity platform. Breadth meant the fraction of unique TCRs that were SARS-CoV-2-associated, whereas depth meant the fraction of total T cells that were SARS-CoV-2-associated. Using the MIRA data, every spike-specific TCR was mapped to the spike region that the TCR reacted to and assigned to either a CD4 or a CD8 class. Log10-transformed breadth and depth values were compared by one-way ANOVA with Sidak's multiple comparisons tests. Not all clones reach the TCRdb copy of this immuneACCESS table, which keeps in-frame sequences only. Checked studies attribute under half of the gap to unresolved V genes and leave the rest unexplained. V, J and clone size were drawn from that table, and D and trimming were deduced from the DNA. For this sample the table gives about 140,000 clones, of which around 89% were detected only once. The ten top clones hold around 1.6% of the sample.

From cysteine to phenylalanine, the CDR3 is 12 amino acids long. Only the CDR3 DNA stays, 36 bases, in frame from base 1. The trim is 3 bases for V and 6 bases for J, with a gap of 5 bases between the germline ends. CDR1 and CDR2 are read off the germline V gene as KGHSY and FQNENV. These data originate in a study of T cell responses to AZD1222 COVID-19 vaccine (dated by TCRdb to the early 2020s). Study-level background: AZD1222 recipients given second doses at about 4 weeks or at about 12 weeks were pooled, since spike-specific TCR depth and breadth were not found to differ between the two schedules. TCR sequencing was performed for about 250 trial participants, of whom around 210 were given two doses of AZD1222 and approximately 25 were given two doses of MenACWY control vaccine. Trial participants were enrolled into age subgroups of 18-55, 56-69 and 70-plus years, which contained about 150, 27 and 61 TCR-sequenced participants, respectively. Results and caveats for the whole study, not just this receptor: Only 5 to 7 AZD1222 recipients were SARS-CoV-2 seropositive at baseline, limiting conclusions about previously exposed vaccinees. After two AZD1222 doses, both the breadth and the depth of spike-specific TCRs were significantly higher than at day 0 and than in MenACWY recipients. The vaccine-associated CD4 TCRs covered the entire spike protein, and the dominant responses fell in regions 160-218 and 743-854. Participants were mostly white British, with more females than males. The authors suggested clonal diversity may have been underestimated. Nearly half of unique spike-specific TCRs reportedly recognized epitopes outside regions mutated in the B.1.351 and B.1.1.7 variants. The 56-69-year group was small, and its depth increase did not reach significance, likely because of low power. Because no day 14 peak-response samples were available, the repertoires could be characterized only after the peak T cell response.

This TCR derives from an adult in good health. This specimen was peripheral blood, taken on day 0 of AZD1222 vaccination. Recombination linked TRBV16 to TRBJ2-2; no D segment can be confidently identified. The CDR3 protein: CASSHGAGELFF. The nucleotides are TGTGCCAGCAGCCATGGTGCCGGGGAGCTGTTTTTT.